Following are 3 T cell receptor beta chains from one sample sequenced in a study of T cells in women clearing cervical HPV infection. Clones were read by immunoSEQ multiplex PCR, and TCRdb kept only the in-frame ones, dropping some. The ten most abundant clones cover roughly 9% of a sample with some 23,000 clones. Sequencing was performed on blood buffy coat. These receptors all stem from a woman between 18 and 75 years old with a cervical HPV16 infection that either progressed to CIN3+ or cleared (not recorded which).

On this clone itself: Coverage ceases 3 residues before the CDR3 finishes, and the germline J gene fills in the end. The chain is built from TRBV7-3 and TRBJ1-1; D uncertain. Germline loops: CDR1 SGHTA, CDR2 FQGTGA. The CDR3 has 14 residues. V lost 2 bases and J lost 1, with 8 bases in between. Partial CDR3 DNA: TGTGCCAGCAGCTTATCTTCAGGGAACACTGAA. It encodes CASSLSSGNTE. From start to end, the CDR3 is CASSLSSGNTEAFF.

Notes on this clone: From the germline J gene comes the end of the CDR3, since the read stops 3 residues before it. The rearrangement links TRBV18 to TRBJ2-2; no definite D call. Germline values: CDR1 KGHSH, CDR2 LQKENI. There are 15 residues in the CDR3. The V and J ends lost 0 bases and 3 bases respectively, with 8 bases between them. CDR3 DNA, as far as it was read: TGTGCCAGCTCACCACCGGGCAGAGACACCGGGGAG. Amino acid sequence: CASSPPGRDTGE. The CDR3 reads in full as CASSPPGRDTGELFF.

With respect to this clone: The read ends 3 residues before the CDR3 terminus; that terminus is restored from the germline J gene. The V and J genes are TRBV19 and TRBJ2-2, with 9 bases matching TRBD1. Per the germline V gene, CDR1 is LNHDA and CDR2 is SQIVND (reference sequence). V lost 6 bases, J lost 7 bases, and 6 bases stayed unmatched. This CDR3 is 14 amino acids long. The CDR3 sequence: CASSRTGEFGELFF. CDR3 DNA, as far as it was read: TGTGCCAGTAGCCGGACAGGGGAGTTCGGGGAG.